The 32 T cell receptor beta chains reported below all come from one sample, sequenced in a study of blood T cell repertoires in COVID-19 (dated by TCRdb to the early 2020s). The library was made by the immunoSEQ multiplex PCR assay. TCRdb holds this immuneACCESS table with in-frame rearrangements only. Some clones are missing; in checked studies, unresolved V genes explain under half, and the rest has no known cause. The table for this sample lists approximately 190,000 clones; roughly 80% of them were counted only once. The ten largest clones add up to 7.8% of the sample. The sample taken for sequencing was peripheral blood. These receptors were taken from a woman aged 60-70 years with COVID-19, enrolled during active disease.

This chain uses TRBV19 with TRBJ1-6; D unclear. CDR3 length: 12 amino acids. The V end lost 5 bases, the J end lost 8 bases, and 7 bases lay between the germline ends. The germline V gene has CDR1 LNHDA and CDR2 SQIVND (reference sequence). DNA of the CDR3: TGTGCCAGTAGTGTTCGGGATTCACCCCTCCACTTT. It encodes CASSVRDSPLHF.

The rearrangement joins TRBV12-3 or TRBV12-4 to TRBJ1-2; D not resolved. The V gene lost 3 bases and the J gene lost 4 bases, with 9 bases spanning the gap. The CDR3 runs to 13 residues. Here the CDR3 DNA reads TGTGCCAGCAGTTTGCAGCGCGGCTATGGCTACACCTTC. Translating gives CASSLQRGYGYTF.

This clone appeared once. The chain has TRBV28 and TRBJ1-3, with D maybe TRBD1 (6 bases). In germline, CDR1 is MDHEN, CDR2 SYDVKM. Trimming removed 3 bases at V and 4 bases at J, with 19 bases between. This CDR3 contains 17 residues. CDR3 protein: CASSFTSPNRAGNTIYF. CDR3 sequence (DNA): TGTGCCAGCAGTTTCACGTCTCCTAACAGGGCAGGAAACACCATATATTTT.

J is TRBJ2-3 and V is TRBV28; 7 bases map to TRBD2. Germline V gives CDR1 MDHEN, CDR2 SYDVKM. V lost 6 bases to trimming and J lost 9 bases; unmatched junction nucleotides: 9. This CDR3 has 13 residues. In DNA, the CDR3 is TGTGCCAGCAGAGCACTAGCGCCGGCGACGCAGTATTTT. It codes for CASRALAPATQYF.

V gene TRBV9 combines with J gene TRBJ1-2, with 7 positions matching TRBD1. The CDR3 spans 15 residues. CDR1 SGDLS and CDR2 YYNGEE come from the germline V gene. J lost 4 bases, V lost 0 bases, and 6 bases had no gene match. DNA for the CDR3: TGTGCCAGCAGCGTAGGCGTAGGGGGCAGCTATGGCTACACCTTC. Translated: CASSVGVGGSYGYTF.

The J gene is TRBJ1-2, the V gene TRBV19, with D tentatively TRBD1 (5 bases). Germline V CDR1 and CDR2: LNHDA, SQIVND (reference sequence). The CDR3 totals 14 residues. Trimming removed 5 bases from V and 5 bases from J, with 15 bases in between. CDR3 protein: CASSPGRAGYGYTF. The CDR3 DNA is TGTGCCAGTAGTCCCGGCAGGGCAGGATATGGCTACACCTTC.

The rearrangement joins TRBV6-4 to TRBJ2-1; D is unclear. The germline V and J ends were trimmed by 0 bases and 10 bases, with 13 bases remaining between them. CDR3 size: 14 residues. Germline lookup yields CDR1 MRHNA and CDR2 SNTAGT. The CDR3 bases are TGTGCCAGCAGTGACTCCCCCCATGGGCAGGAGCAGTTCTTC. Its translation is CASSDSPHGQEQFF.

The chain uses TRBV9 and TRBJ2-1; 10 nucleotides agree with TRBD2. With V trimmed by 0 bases and J by 6 bases, 6 bases remained unmatched. CDR1 is SGDLS, CDR2 YYNGEE, per germline. This CDR3 has 16 residues. The CDR3 here is CASSVGERGGPNEQFF. The CDR3 bases are TGTGCCAGCAGCGTAGGGGAGCGGGGGGGCCCCAATGAGCAGTTCTTC. Full variable domain (rest looked up from reference TRBV9 and TRBJ2-1): DSGVTQTPKHLITATGQRVTLRCSPRSGDLSVYWYQQSLDQGLQFLIQYYNGEERAKGNILERFSAQQFPDLHSELNLSSLELGDSALYFCASSVGERGGPNEQFFGPGTRLTVL.

The chain's CDR3 is CASSLAGGAYQPQHF. Written as DNA, the CDR3 is TGTGCCAGCAGCTTAGCAGGGGGCGCCTATCAGCCCCAGCATTTT. The chain couples TRBV7-2 to TRBJ1-5; 7 nucleotides align to TRBD1. The germline gives CDR1 SGHTA, CDR2 FQGNSA. V dropped 0 bases and J dropped 5; count of bases not matched to a gene: 4. The CDR3 is made up of 15 amino acids.

V is TRBV18 and J is TRBJ1-1, with 10 bases that match TRBD1. CDR3 size: 15 residues. The J segment lost 4 bases and the V segment lost 4 bases, leaving 6 bases of the junction unmatched. The germline V gene encodes CDR1 KGHSH and CDR2 LQKENI. CDR3 protein: CASSLEGQGSTEAFF. The CDR3, as DNA: TGTGCCAGCTCACTAGAGGGACAGGGGTCCACTGAAGCTTTCTTT.

This clone is a singleton in its sample. The rearrangement links TRBV11-2 to TRBJ2-2, with TRBD1 matching over 7 bases. The CDR3 has 14 amino acids. Germline CDR1 SGHAT, CDR2 FQNNGV. V shed 5 bases and J 4 bases; nucleotides not matched to a gene: 4. The CDR3 sequence: CASSRQGVTGELFF. The DNA of the CDR3 is TGTGCCAGCAGCCGACAGGGTGTCACCGGGGAGCTGTTTTTT.

The V gene is TRBV5-4, the J gene TRBJ2-7; 12 bases line up with TRBD2. V was clipped by 5 bases and J by 6 bases; unmatched bases: 3. Per germline, CDR1 SGHNT and CDR2 YYREEE (reference sequence). The CDR3 sequence is 13 residues long. The CDR3 DNA sequence: TGTGCCAGCAGAGGACTAGCGGGAACCGAGCAGTACTTC. It encodes CASRGLAGTEQYF.

This clone has only a few counts. The rearrangement joins TRBV27 to TRBJ1-1; the D gene is possibly TRBD1 (5 bases). The germline V and J ends were trimmed by 4 bases and 2 bases, with 11 bases remaining between them. Germline CDR1 MNHEY, CDR2 SMNVEV (reference sequence). This CDR3 has 14 residues. The CDR3 reads CASSSRQLNTEAFF. Written as DNA, the CDR3 is TGTGCCAGCAGTTCACGACAGCTAAACACTGAAGCTTTCTTT.

The rearrangement uses TRBV27 and TRBJ2-7, with D perhaps TRBD2 (5 bases). The germline V and J ends were trimmed by 7 bases and 2 bases, with 15 bases remaining between them. The CDR3 is 14 residues long. The germline CDR1 and CDR2 sequences are MNHEY and SMNVEV (reference sequence). The CDR3 DNA reads as TGTGCCAGCAAAAAGGACTTTTCCGCCTACGAGCAGTACTTC. Its translation: CASKKDFSAYEQYF.

The gene calls are TRBV7-2 and TRBJ1-2, with D hard to call. The CDR3 has 13 residues. CDR1 is SGHTA, CDR2 FQGNSA, per germline. V was trimmed by 5 bases and J by 1 base, leaving 8 bases between them. CDR3 sequence reads: CASSRAGNYGYTF. The CDR3 nucleotides read TGTGCCAGCAGCCGGGCGGGTAACTATGGCTACACCTTC.

Comments on this clone: A much larger clonotype is one base distant, so this may be a read error. This sequence joins TRBV6-2 or TRBV6-3 and TRBJ1-1; perhaps TRBD1 as D (6 bases). V gave up 6 bases and J gave up 1 base, with 9 bases separating them. Looked up from germline, CDR1 is MNHEY and CDR2 is SVGEGT. The CDR3 is made up of 13 amino acids. CDR3 sequence (DNA): TGTGCCAGCAGCGCGACAGGGAACACTGAAGCTTTCTTT. Translated: CASSATGNTEAFF.

The gene calls are TRBV4-1 and TRBJ2-7; weak D call: TRBD2 (5 bases). The CDR3 is 15 residues long. Germline values: CDR1 MGHRA, CDR2 YSYEKL. Trimming took off 2 bases at V and 4 bases at J, with 15 bases between the two ends. This chain's CDR3 is CASSQRWERSYEQYF. In DNA, the CDR3 is TGCGCCAGCAGCCAACGATGGGAGCGTTCTTACGAGCAGTACTTC.

The genes are TRBV19 and TRBJ2-1; 15 bases align to TRBD2. The germline V gene encodes CDR1 LNHDA and CDR2 SQIVND (reference sequence). V shed 6 bases, J shed 1 base, and the junction held 4 bases outside the gene matches. The CDR3 sequence is 17 residues long. The CDR3 DNA sequence: TGTGCCAGTAGGGGGGGACTAGCGGGAGGATCCTACAATGAGCAGTTCTTC. This encodes CASRGGLAGGSYNEQFF. Drawing the rest from reference TRBV19 and TRBJ2-1, the complete variable domain is DGGITQSPKYLFRKEGQNVTLSCEQNLNHDAMYWYRQDPGQGLRLIYYSQIVNDFQKGDIAEGYSVSREKKESFPLTVTSAQKNPTAFYLCASRGGLAGGSYNEQFFGPGTRLTVL.

The chain employs TRBV9 and TRBJ2-1; 10 bases match TRBD2. Germline V gene data show CDR1 as SGDLS and CDR2 as YYNGEE. V lost 0 bases, J lost 9 bases, and 12 bases stayed unmatched. The CDR3 covers 17 residues. CDR3 sequence: CASSVERGLAGAGEQFF. DNA of the CDR3: TGTGCCAGCAGCGTAGAAAGAGGGCTAGCGGGAGCGGGTGAGCAGTTCTTC.

V usage is TRBV7-9 and J usage is TRBJ1-2; unclear D gene. The CDR3 has 13 residues. Germline CDR1 and CDR2: SEHNR and FQNEAQ (reference sequence). V lost 3 bases and J lost 8, with 13 bases in between. The CDR3 coding sequence is TGTGCCAGCAGCTTCCGGGAACTAAAGGGCTACACCTTC. Translating it yields CASSFRELKGYTF.

The chain combines TRBV5-4 with TRBJ2-1, with TRBD2 matching over 13 bases. This CDR3 is 17 amino acids long. CDR1 is SGHNT, CDR2 YYREEE, per germline (reference sequence). Trimming took 2 bases from V and 1 from J; bases not matched to a gene: 3. The DNA of the CDR3 is TGTGCCAGCAGCTTTACTAGCGGGAGGGGGTCCTACAATGAGCAGTTCTTC. As protein: CASSFTSGRGSYNEQFF. The entire variable domain, with the rest obtained from reference TRBV5-4 and TRBJ2-1, is as follows: ETGVTQSPTHLIKTRGQQVTLRCSSQSGHNTVSWYQQALGQGPQFIFQYYREEENGRGNFPPRFSGLQFPNYSSELNVNALELDDSALYLCASSFTSGRGSYNEQFFGPGTRLTVL.

The chain has TRBV4-2 and TRBJ2-2, with D perhaps TRBD2 (6 bases). The CDR3 is 15 residues long. Germline V gene data show CDR1 as LGHNA and CDR2 as YNFKEQ. Trimming left V 1 base short and J 6 bases short, with 12 bases between. The CDR3 DNA reads as TGTGCCAGCAGCCAAGCGGGAGAGGTTCCCGGGGAGCTGTTTTTT. This codes for CASSQAGEVPGELFF.

This clone was detected a few times. V gene TRBV30 combines with J gene TRBJ1-5, with D perhaps TRBD1 (5 bases). V was trimmed by 2 bases and J by 2 bases, leaving 10 bases between them. In germline, CDR1 is GTSNPN, CDR2 SVGIG (reference sequence). The CDR3 length is 14 residues. CDR3 nucleotides: TGTGCCTGGAGTCGCGCGGGGGGCAATCAGCCCCAGCATTTT. The encoded protein is CAWSRAGGNQPQHF.

As concerns this clone: At one of its ends the junction is not consistent with the germline gene, which may arise from a read error. This sequence joins TRBV7-7 and TRBJ2-7; 8 bases line up with TRBD2. CDR1 is SSHAT, CDR2 FNYEAQ, per germline (reference sequence). This CDR3 spans 14 amino acids. The CDR3 sequence is CASSLVGGGGEQYF. CDR3 bases: TGTGCTAGCAGCTTAGTCGGGGGGGGAGGCGAGCAGTACTTC.

The chain uses TRBV11-2 and TRBJ1-3, with TRBD1 matching over 8 bases. The V and J ends lost 5 bases and 1 base, in that order; junction bases with no gene match: 10. The CDR3 has 17 residues. Germline V gene lookup returns CDR1 SGHAT and CDR2 FQNNGV. The CDR3: CASSAPRGLGSGNTIYF. CDR3 in DNA: TGTGCCAGCAGCGCCCCCAGGGGGCTGGGTTCTGGAAACACCATATATTTT. Together with reference TRBV11-2 and TRBJ1-3, the CDR3 gives the full variable domain: EAGVAQSPRYKIIEKRQSVAFWCNPISGHATLYWYQQILGQGPKLLIQFQNNGVVDDSQLPKDRFSAERLKGVDSTLKIQPAKLEDSAVYLCASSAPRGLGSGNTIYFGEGSWLTVV.

V and J are TRBV18 and TRBJ2-7, with D tentatively TRBD2 (7 bases). Trimming cost V 3 bases and J 0 bases, with 21 bases left between them. This CDR3 has 18 residues. Germline V CDR1 and CDR2: KGHSH, LQKENI. Here the CDR3 reads CASSPSGGQEVFSYEQYF. The CDR3 DNA follows: TGTGCCAGCTCACCCTCGGGGGGACAAGAAGTATTCTCCTACGAGCAGTACTTC.

The CDR3 is CASSYSAGARNSPLHF. CDR3 nucleotide sequence: TGTGCCAGCAGTTACTCGGCGGGGGCGCGTAATTCACCCCTCCACTTT. This sequence joins TRBV6-5 and TRBJ1-6; D perhaps matches TRBD1 (6 bases). V lost 0 bases to trimming and J lost 6 bases, with 12 bases between them. The CDR3 is 16 residues long. Germline assignment: CDR1 MNHEY and CDR2 SVGAGI.

DNA of the CDR3: TGTGCCAGCAGCCTAACTAGCGGGAGTCCCGGGGCCAACGTCCTGACTTTC. This sequence encodes CASSLTSGSPGANVLTF. This chain links TRBV7-8 with TRBJ2-6; 11 nucleotides match TRBD2. The J segment lost 4 bases and the V segment lost 5 bases, leaving 7 bases of the junction unmatched. The CDR3 contains 17 residues. Germline CDR1 is SGHVS and CDR2 is FQNEAQ. The entire variable domain, with the rest obtained from reference TRBV7-8 and TRBJ2-6, is as follows: GAGVSQSPRYKVAKRGQDVALRCDPISGHVSLFWYQQALGQGPEFLTYFQNEAQLDKSGLPSDRFFAERPEGSVSTLKIQRTQQEDSAVYLCASSLTSGSPGANVLTFGAGSRLTVL.

V is TRBV5-1 and J is TRBJ2-3; tentatively, D is TRBD1 (5 bases). The CDR3 has 16 residues. The V gene's germline CDR1 is SGHRS and CDR2 YFSETQ. Between the trimmed V and J ends, which lost 4 bases and 0 bases, there was a span of 15 bases. The CDR3 DNA follows: TGCGCCAGCAGCGCCGGTGGGGCCAGCAGCACAGATACGCAGTATTTT. It is translated as CASSAGGASSTDTQYF.

This chain joins TRBV27 and TRBJ2-7; 8 nucleotides line up with TRBD2. The CDR3 runs to 16 residues. The V and J ends lost 4 bases and 4 bases, in that order; junction bases with no gene match: 12. The germline V gene has CDR1 MNHEY and CDR2 SMNVEV (reference sequence). The CDR3 sequence is CASSSYGTRAPYEQYV. The CDR3 DNA follows: TGTGCCAGCAGTTCTTACGGGACTAGGGCCCCATACGAGCAGTACGTC.

J is TRBJ2-1 and V is TRBV19, with TRBD2 identical over 8 bases. CDR3 length: 15 amino acids. Germline values: CDR1 LNHDA, CDR2 SQIVND (reference sequence). V trimming: 3 bases; J trimming: 1 base; junction bases outside the gene matches: 2. The CDR3 nucleotides read TGTGCCAGTAGTATCATAGCGGGGTCCTACAATGAGCAGTTCTTC. Encoded protein: CASSIIAGSYNEQFF.

The V call is TRBV11-2, the J call TRBJ1-1; D is ambiguous. The V end was cut by 4 bases, the J end by 4 bases, with 13 bases between. Germline V gene lookup returns CDR1 SGHAT and CDR2 FQNNGV. The CDR3 totals 14 residues. CDR3 region: CASSSRREGTEAFF. The CDR3 bases are TGTGCCAGCAGCTCCAGGAGAGAGGGCACTGAAGCTTTCTTT.